The 5 T cell receptor beta chains below all came from one sample that was sequenced in a study of blood T cell repertoires in COVID-19. The assay was immunoSEQ multiplex PCR, and TCRdb's table has in-frame clones only and misses some. The sample lists roughly 120,000 clones, 72% occurring once. The sequenced sample consisted of peripheral blood. The receptors here all came from a woman in her fifties or sixties with acute or convalescent COVID-19.

This sequence joins TRBV6-2 or TRBV6-3 and TRBJ2-1, with 15 bases fitting TRBD2. From germline, CDR1 is MNHEY and CDR2 SVGEGT. V was pared by 6 bases and J by 12 bases, with 12 bases of the junction left unmatched. The CDR3 contains 16 residues. CDR3 amino acids: CASSPPRTSGGGLQFF. The CDR3 DNA reads as TGTGCCAGCAGCCCTCCCCGGACTAGCGGGGGGGGCCTGCAGTTCTTC.

The chain has TRBV19 and TRBJ2-6; 9 bases match TRBD1. The V gene's germline CDR1 is LNHDA and CDR2 SQIVND (reference sequence). This CDR3 is 17 amino acids long. The V gene end was trimmed by 5 bases and the J gene end by 0 bases; junction bases not matched to a gene: 5. DNA of the CDR3: TGTGCCAGTAGTCAAGGACAGGGGCCCTCTGGGGCCAACGTCCTGACTTTC. Protein: CASSQGQGPSGANVLTF.

This clone has only one observation. The chain carries TRBV19 and TRBJ2-5; maybe TRBD2 (5 bases). This CDR3 is 15 amino acids long. Germline CDR1 and CDR2: LNHDA and SQIVND (reference sequence). The V and J ends lost 1 base and 5 bases respectively, with 14 bases between them. CDR3 coding DNA: TGTGCCAGTAGTATAGCGCTAGCAGCCTTGGAGACCCAGTACTTC. Residues: CASSIALAALETQYF.

This clone was seen only a few times. Other nucleotide sequences in the sample specify the same CDR3. The rearrangement links TRBV4-3 to TRBJ2-7, with a possible D match to TRBD2 (6 bases). Germline V gene data show CDR1 as LGHNA and CDR2 as YSLEER. Trimming cost V 0 bases and J 4 bases, with 16 bases left between them. The CDR3 spans 16 residues. Here the CDR3 DNA reads TGCGCCAGCAGCCAAGATCGGCGGGGAGGAAATTACGAGCAGTACTTC. The encoded protein is CASSQDRRGGNYEQYF.

This chain connects TRBV6-1 to TRBJ1-4; no clear D. Germline lookup yields CDR1 MNHNS and CDR2 SASEGT. Trimming cost V 2 bases and J 7 bases, with 8 bases left between them. This CDR3 has 13 amino acids. DNA for the CDR3: TGTGCCAGCAGTGAACGGGAGGCTGAAAAACTGTTTTTT. This sequence encodes CASSEREAEKLFF.